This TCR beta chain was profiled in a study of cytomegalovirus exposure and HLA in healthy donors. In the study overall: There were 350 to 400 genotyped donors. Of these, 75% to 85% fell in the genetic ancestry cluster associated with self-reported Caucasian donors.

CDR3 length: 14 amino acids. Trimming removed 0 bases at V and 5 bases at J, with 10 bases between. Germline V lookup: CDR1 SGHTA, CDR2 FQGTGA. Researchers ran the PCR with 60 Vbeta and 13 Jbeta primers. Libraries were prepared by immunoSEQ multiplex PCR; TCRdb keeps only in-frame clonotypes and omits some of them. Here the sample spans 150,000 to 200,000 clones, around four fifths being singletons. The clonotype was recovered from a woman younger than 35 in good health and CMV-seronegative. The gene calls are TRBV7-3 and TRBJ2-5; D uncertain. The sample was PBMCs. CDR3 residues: CASSLTITSETQYF. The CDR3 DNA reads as TGTGCCAGCAGCTTAACGATCACGAGTGAGACCCAGTACTTC.